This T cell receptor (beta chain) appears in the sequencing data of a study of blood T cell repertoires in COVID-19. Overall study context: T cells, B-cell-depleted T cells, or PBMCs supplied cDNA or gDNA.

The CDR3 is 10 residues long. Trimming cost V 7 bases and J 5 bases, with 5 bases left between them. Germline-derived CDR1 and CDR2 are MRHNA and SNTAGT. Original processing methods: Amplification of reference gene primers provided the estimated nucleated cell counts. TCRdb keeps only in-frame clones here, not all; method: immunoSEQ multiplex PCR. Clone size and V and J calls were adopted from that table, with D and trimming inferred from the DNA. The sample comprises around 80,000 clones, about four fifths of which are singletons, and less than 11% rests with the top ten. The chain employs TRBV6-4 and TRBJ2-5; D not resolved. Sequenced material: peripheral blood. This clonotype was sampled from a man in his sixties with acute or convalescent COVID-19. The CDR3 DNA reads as TGTGCCAGCACCCCGGAGACCCAGTACTTC. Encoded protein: CASTPETQYF.